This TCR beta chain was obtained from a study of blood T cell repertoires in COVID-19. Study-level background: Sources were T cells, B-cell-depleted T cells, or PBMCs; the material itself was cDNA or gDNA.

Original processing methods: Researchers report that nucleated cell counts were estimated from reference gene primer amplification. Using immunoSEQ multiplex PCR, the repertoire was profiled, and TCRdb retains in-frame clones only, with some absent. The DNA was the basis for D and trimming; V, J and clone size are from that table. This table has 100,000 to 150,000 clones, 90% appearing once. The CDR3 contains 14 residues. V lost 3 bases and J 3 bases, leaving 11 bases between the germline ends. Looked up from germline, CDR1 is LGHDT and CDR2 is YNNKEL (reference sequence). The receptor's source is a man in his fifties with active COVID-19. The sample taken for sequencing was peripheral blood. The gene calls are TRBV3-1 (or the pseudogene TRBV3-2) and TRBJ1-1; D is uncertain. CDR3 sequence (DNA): TGTGCCAGCAGCCAGAGGGCCATGGACACTGAAGCTTTCTTT. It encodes CASSQRAMDTEAFF.